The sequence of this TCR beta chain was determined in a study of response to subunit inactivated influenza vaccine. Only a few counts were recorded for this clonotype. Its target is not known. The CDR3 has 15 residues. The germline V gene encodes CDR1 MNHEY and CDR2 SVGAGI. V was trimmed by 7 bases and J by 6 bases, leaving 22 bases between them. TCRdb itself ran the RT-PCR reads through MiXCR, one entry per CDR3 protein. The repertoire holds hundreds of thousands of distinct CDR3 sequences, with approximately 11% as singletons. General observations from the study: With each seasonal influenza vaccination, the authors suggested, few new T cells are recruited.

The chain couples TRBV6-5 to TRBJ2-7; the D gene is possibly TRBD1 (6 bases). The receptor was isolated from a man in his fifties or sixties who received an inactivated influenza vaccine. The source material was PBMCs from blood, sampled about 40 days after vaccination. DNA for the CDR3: TGTGCCAGCAAGTTACGAACAGGGTGGGGATCCGAGCAGTACTTC. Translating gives CASKLRTGWGSEQYF.